This T cell receptor beta chain was observed in a study of T-cell memory formation after mild COVID-19. TCRdb fed the 5' RACE reads into MiXCR, producing one record per CDR3 protein. The table lists 550,000 to 650,000 distinct CDR3 sequences, approximately 15% of them singletons. Trimming took 5 bases from V and 1 from J, leaving 11 bases between them. CDR3 size: 14 residues. The chain couples TRBV12-3 or TRBV12-4 to TRBJ2-5, with D perhaps TRBD2 (6 bases). This TCR derives from an adult woman who had mild COVID-19 (a few samples of this study predate the infection). Cell type and time point are not known. The sequencing sample was made of PBMCs or a T cell subset sorted from them (not recorded which). The CDR3 sequence is CASSLRTTQETQYF. The CDR3 DNA reads as TGTGCCAGCAGTCTCAGGACTACCCAAGAGACCCAGTACTTC.